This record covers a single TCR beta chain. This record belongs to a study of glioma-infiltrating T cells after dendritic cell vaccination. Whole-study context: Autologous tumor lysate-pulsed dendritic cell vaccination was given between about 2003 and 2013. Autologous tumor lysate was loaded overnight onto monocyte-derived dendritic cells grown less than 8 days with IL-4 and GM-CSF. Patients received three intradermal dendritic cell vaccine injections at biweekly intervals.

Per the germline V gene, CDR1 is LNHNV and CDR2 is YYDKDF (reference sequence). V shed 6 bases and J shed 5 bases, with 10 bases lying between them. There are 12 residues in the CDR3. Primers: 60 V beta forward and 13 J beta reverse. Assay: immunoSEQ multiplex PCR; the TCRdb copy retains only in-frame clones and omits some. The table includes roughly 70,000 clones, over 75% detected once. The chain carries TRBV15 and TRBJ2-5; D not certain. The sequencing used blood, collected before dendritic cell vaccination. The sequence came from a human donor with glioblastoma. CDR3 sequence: CATSSKGETQYF. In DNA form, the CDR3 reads TGTGCCACCAGTAGCAAAGGCGAGACCCAGTACTTC.